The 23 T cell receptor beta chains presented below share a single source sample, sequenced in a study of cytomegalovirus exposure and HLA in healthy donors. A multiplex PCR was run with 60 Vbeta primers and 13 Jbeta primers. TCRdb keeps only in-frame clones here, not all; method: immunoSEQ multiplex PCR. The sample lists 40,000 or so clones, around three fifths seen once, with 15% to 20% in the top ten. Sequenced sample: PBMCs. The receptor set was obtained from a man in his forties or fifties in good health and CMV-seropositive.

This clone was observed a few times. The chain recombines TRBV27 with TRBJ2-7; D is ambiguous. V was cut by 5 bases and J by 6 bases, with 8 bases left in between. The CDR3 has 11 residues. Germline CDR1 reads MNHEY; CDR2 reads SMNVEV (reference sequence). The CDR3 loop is CASSRSREQYF. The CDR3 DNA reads TGTGCCAGCAGTCGGTCCCGCGAGCAGTACTTC.

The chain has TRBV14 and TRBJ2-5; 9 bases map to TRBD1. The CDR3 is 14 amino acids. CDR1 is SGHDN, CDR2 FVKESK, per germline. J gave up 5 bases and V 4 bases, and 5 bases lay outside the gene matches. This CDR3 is CASSRGQGRETQYF. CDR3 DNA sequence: TGTGCCAGCAGCCGGGGACAGGGACGGGAGACCCAGTACTTC.

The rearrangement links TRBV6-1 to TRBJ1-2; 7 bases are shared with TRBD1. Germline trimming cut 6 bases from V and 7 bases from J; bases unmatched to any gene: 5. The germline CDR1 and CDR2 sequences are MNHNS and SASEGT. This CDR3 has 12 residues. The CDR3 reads CASREQGLGYTF. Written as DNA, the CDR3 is TGTGCCAGCAGGGAACAGGGGCTTGGCTACACCTTC.

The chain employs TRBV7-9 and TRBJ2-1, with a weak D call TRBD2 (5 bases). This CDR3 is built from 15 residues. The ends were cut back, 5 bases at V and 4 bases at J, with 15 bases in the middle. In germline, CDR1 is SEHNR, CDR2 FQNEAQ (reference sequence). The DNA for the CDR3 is TGTGCCAGCAGCCCGAGAGGGAGCCCTTACAATGAGCAGTTCTTC. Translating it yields CASSPRGSPYNEQFF.

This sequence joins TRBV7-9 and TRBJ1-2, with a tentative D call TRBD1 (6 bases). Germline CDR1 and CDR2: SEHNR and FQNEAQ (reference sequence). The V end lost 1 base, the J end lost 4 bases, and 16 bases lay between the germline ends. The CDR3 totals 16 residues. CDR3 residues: CASSLEQGIASYGYTF. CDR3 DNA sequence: TGTGCCAGCAGCTTAGAACAGGGCATTGCCAGCTATGGCTACACCTTC.

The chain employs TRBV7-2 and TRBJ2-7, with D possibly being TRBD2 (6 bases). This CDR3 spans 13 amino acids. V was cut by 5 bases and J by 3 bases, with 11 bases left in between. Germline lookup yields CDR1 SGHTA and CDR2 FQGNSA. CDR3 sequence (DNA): TGTGCCAGCAGCCCTGGGGGGATCTACGAGCAGTACTTC. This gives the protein CASSPGGIYEQYF.

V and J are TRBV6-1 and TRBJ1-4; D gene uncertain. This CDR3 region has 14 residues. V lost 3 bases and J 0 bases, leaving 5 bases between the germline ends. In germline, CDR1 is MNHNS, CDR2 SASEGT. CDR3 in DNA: TGTGCCAGCAGTGACCAGGCAACTAATGAAAAACTGTTTTTT. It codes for CASSDQATNEKLFF.

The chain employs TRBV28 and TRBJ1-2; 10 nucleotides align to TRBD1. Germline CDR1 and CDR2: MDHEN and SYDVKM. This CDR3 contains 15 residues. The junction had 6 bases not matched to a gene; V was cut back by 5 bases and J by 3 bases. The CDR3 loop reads CASSVSGTGDYGYTF. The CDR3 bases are TGTGCCAGCAGTGTATCCGGGACAGGGGACTATGGCTACACCTTC.

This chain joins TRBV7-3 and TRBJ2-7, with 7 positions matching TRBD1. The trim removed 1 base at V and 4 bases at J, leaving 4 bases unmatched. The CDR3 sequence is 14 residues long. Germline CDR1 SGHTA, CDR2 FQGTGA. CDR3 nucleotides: TGTGCCAGCAGCTTAAGGCCCAGGGGGTACGAGCAGTACTTC. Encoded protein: CASSLRPRGYEQYF.

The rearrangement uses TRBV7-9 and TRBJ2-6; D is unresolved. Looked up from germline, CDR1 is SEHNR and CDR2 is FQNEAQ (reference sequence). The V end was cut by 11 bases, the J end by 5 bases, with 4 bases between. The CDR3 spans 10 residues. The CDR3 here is CAVRANVLTF. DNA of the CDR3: TGTGCCGTCAGGGCCAACGTCCTGACTTTC.

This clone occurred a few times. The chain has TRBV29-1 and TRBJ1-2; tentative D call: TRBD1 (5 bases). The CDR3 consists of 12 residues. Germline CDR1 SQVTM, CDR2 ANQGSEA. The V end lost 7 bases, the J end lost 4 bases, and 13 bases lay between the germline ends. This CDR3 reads CSGTGDAYGYTF. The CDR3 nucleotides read TGCAGCGGTACAGGAGACGCCTATGGCTACACCTTC. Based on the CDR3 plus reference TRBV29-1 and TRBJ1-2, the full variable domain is SAVISQKPSRDICQRGTSLTIQCQVDSQVTMMFWYRQQPGQSLTLIATANQGSEATYESGFVIDKFPISRPNLTFSTLTVSNMSPEDSSIYLCSGTGDAYGYTFGSGTRLTVV.

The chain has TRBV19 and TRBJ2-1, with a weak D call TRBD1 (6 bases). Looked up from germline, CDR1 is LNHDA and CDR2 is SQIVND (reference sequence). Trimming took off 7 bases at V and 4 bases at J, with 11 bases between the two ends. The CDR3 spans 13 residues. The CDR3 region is CASTMDRYNEQFF. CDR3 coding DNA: TGTGCCAGTACTATGGACAGATACAATGAGCAGTTCTTC.

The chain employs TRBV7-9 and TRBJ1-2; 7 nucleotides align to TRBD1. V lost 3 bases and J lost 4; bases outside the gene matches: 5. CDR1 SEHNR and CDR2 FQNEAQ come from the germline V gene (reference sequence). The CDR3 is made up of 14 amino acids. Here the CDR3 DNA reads TGTGCCAGCAGCTTGTTACCAGGGGGCTATGGCTACACCTTC. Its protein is CASSLLPGGYGYTF.

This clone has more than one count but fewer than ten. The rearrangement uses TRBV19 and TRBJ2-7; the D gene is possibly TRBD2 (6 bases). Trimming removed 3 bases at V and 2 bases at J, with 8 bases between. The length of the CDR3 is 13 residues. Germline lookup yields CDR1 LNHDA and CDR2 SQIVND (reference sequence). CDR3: CASSIGGAYEQYF. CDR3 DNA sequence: TGTGCCAGTAGTATCGGGGGAGCCTACGAGCAGTACTTC.

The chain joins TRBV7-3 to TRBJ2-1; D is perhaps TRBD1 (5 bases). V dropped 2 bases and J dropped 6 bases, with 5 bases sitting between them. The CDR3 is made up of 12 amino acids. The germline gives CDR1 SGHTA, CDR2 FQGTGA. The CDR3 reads CASSLDSNEQFF. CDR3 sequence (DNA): TGTGCCAGCAGCTTAGACAGCAATGAGCAGTTCTTC.

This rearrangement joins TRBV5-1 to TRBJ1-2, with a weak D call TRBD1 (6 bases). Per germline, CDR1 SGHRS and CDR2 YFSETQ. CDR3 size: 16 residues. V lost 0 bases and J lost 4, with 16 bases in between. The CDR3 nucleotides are TGCGCCAGCAGCTTGGCCGAAGTACAGGGTCTCTATGGCTACACCTTC. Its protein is CASSLAEVQGLYGYTF.

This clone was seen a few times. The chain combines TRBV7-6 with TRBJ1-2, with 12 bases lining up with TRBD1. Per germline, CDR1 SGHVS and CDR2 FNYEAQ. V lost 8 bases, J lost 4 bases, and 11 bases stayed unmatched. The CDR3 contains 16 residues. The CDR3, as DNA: TGTGCCAGCTCGCCCGGGACAGGGGGCTCTGGCTATGGCTACACCTTC. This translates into CASSPGTGGSGYGYTF.

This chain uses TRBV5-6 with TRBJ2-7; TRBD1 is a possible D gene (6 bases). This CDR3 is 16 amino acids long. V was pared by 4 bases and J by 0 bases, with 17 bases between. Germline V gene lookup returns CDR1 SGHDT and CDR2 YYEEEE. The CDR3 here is CASSATNRVFSYEQYF. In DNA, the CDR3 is TGTGCCAGCAGCGCCACGAACAGGGTCTTCTCCTACGAGCAGTACTTC.

The CDR3 region has the DNA TGTGCCAGCAGTTTCACGGCACAGGGACCTTCCAAAAACATTCAGTACTTC. Amino acid sequence: CASSFTAQGPSKNIQYF. V is TRBV28 and J is TRBJ2-4; possible D gene TRBD1, 6 bases. Germline V gives CDR1 MDHEN, CDR2 SYDVKM. V lost 3 bases to trimming and J lost 2 bases, with 17 bases between them. The CDR3 is 17 amino acids.

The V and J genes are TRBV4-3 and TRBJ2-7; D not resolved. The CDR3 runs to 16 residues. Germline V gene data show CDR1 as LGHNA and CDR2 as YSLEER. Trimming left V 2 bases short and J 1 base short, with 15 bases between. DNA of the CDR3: TGCGCCAGCAGCCAATTTTCCTCTTTGCGGTCCTACGAGCAGTACTTC. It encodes CASSQFSSLRSYEQYF.

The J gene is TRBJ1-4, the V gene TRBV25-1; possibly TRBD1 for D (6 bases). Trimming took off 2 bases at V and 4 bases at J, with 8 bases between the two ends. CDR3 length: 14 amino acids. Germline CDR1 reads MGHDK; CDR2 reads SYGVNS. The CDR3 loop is CASSERQVNEKLFF. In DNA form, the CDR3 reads TGTGCCAGCAGTGAAAGACAGGTTAATGAAAAACTGTTTTTT.

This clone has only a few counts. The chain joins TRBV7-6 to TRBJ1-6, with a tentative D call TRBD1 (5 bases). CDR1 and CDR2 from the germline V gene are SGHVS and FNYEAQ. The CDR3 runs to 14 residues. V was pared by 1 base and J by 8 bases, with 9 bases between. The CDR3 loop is CASSLGQKDSPLHF. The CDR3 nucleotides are TGTGCCAGCAGCTTAGGACAGAAAGATTCACCCCTCCACTTT.

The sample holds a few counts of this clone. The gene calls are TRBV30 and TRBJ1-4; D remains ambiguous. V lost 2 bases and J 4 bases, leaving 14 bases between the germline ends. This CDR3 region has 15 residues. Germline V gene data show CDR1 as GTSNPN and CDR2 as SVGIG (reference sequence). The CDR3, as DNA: TGTGCCTGGAGTCGGAGACCCGAGGGTAATGAAAAACTGTTTTTT. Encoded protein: CAWSRRPEGNEKLFF.